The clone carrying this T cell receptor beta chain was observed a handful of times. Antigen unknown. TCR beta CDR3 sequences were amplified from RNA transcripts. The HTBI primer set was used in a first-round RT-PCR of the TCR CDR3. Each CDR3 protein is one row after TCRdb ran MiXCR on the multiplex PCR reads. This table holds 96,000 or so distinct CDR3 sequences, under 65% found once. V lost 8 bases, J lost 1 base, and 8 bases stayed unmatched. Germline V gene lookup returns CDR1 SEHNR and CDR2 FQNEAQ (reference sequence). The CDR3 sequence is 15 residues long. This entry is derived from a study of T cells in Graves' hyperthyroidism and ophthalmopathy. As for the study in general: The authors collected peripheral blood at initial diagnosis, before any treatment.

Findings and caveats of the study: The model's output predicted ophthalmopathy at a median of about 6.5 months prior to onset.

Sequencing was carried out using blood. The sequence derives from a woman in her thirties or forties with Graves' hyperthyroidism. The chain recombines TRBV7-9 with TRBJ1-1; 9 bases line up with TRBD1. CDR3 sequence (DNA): TGTGCCAGCTCACCATTGGGACAGGGGAACACTGAAGCTTTCTTT. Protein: CASSPLGQGNTEAFF.